Listed below are T cell receptor beta chains from one sample, sequenced in a study of control samples from healthy donors and cancer patients. The table came from immunoSEQ multiplex PCR; TCRdb's copy has only in-frame clones and leaves some out. This table has about 130,000 clones, roughly 94% appearing once. The specimen sequenced was PBMCs. The source is a man aged 55 to 69 with colorectal cancer. Each CDR3 is given with its conserved first and last residue. A D gene is named only where the DNA matches it firmly. A clone size is listed for some rows: how often the clone was seen (once, few, many), or a class if it is expanded.

cdr3_length,v_call,clone_size,d_call,cdr3_aa
13,TRBV5-4,-,-,CASSPQGNTEAFF
16,TRBV4-3,-,TRBD1,CASSHLRTGTRETQYF
15,TRBV18,-,-,CASSPVAGNIGELFF
16,TRBV24-1,-,-,CATSDFSGARPDTQYF
17,TRBV4-1,once,TRBD1,CASSQDFRGRGDQPQHF
14,TRBV5-1,-,-,CASSPTRAQETQYF
18,TRBV23-1,-,-,CASSQSRVFGRINYGYTF
14,TRBV7-2,-,-,CASSLEAGNGDRYF
15,TRBV7-9,-,TRBD1,CASTTGTGGYNEQFF
13,TRBV5-4,-,-,CASSPLPEDEQYF